The 12 T cell receptor beta chains listed next were all sequenced from one sample in a study of regulatory T cells in long-lasting Graves disease. Arm-PCR with iRepertoire HTBI primers amplified the CDR3 regions for these TCR beta libraries. TCRdb processed the multiplex PCR reads anew with MiXCR; each CDR3 protein has one entry. Of about 500,000 distinct CDR3 sequences in the sample, 12% were seen once. Time point meaning: newly diagnosed GD, antithyroid drugs for less than 3 months. From PBMCs, RNA was extracted and then used to make the TCR library. A further study also used this sample, focusing on T cells in Graves' hyperthyroidism and ophthalmopathy.

The sample in question was peripheral blood mononuclear cells (PBMCs), obtained at new diagnosis, from a patient treated with antithyroid drugs. The receptors here all came from a woman aged 25 to 39 with Graves disease.

In this sample, this clonotype turned up many times. CDR3 loop: CASSPPASSYEQYF. For the CDR3, the DNA is TGTGCCAGCTCACCGCCAGCGAGCTCCTACGAGCAGTACTTC. The chain links TRBV18 to TRBJ2-7; D is ambiguous. This CDR3 is 14 amino acids long. The V end was cut by 3 bases, the J end by 0 bases, with 9 bases between. The germline V gene has CDR1 KGHSH and CDR2 LQKENI.

This clonotype has a count of ten or more. The chain couples TRBV27 to TRBJ1-2; D possibly corresponds to TRBD1 (6 bases). The CDR3 sequence is 16 residues long. The germline gives CDR1 MNHEY, CDR2 SMNVEV (reference sequence). Deletions cut 5 bases from V and 1 base from J, with 17 bases between. CDR3 amino acids: CASSPWGPSVNYGYTF. CDR3 bases: TGTGCCAGCAGTCCCTGGGGGCCTTCGGTTAACTATGGCTACACCTTC.

This clonotype showed up many times. The gene calls are TRBV29-1 and TRBJ2-7; 8 positions match TRBD2. Unmatched junction bases numbered 10, after V lost 6 bases and J lost 3 bases. CDR1 is SQVTM and CDR2 is ANQGSEA in the germline V gene. The CDR3 extends over 14 amino acids. The CDR3 protein is CSVQPGLVIYEQYF. For the CDR3, the DNA is TGCAGCGTACAACCGGGACTAGTAATCTACGAGCAGTACTTC.

This clonotype was recorded a few times. The chain couples TRBV7-9 to TRBJ2-7; TRBD2 agrees at 9 bases. The germline V gene has CDR1 SEHNR and CDR2 FQNEAQ (reference sequence). CDR3 length: 15 residues. V dropped 3 bases and J dropped 3; count of bases not matched to a gene: 6. The CDR3 nucleotides read TGTGCCAGCAGCTTCTTAGCGGGAGCCGGCTACGAGCAGTACTTC. Its translation: CASSFLAGAGYEQYF.

This clonotype came up many times. V usage is TRBV11-2 and J usage is TRBJ2-1, with D uncertain. Germline V gene sequence: CDR1 SGHAT, CDR2 FQNNGV. V dropped 3 bases and J dropped 6 bases, with 15 bases sitting between them. The CDR3 length is 15 residues. The CDR3 sequence: CASSFPYGSFNEQFF. DNA of the CDR3: TGTGCCAGCAGCTTCCCTTACGGCAGCTTCAATGAGCAGTTCTTC.

The chain recombines TRBV3-1 with TRBJ2-1, with 9 nucleotides matching TRBD2. With V trimmed by 1 base and J by 0 bases, 4 bases remained unmatched. Germline values: CDR1 LGHDT, CDR2 YNNKEL (reference sequence). The CDR3 extends over 17 amino acids. CDR3 amino acids: CASSQGLAGSSYNEQFF. CDR3 coding DNA: TGTGCCAGCAGCCAAGGGCTAGCGGGAAGCTCCTACAATGAGCAGTTCTTC.

The sample holds many counts of this clonotype. The chain recombines TRBV4-1 with TRBJ2-5; unclear D gene. The CDR3 length is 13 residues. The germline V gene has CDR1 MGHRA and CDR2 YSYEKL. Trimming left V 4 bases short and J 3 bases short, with 9 bases between. The CDR3: CASSPRTEETQYF. CDR3 nucleotides: TGCGCCAGCAGCCCCAGGACCGAAGAGACCCAGTACTTC.

The table lists this clonotype with many counts. The J gene is TRBJ1-1, the V gene TRBV20-1; a weak D match, TRBD1 (6 bases). The CDR3 loop spans 15 amino acids. Trimming took 4 bases from V and 0 from J, leaving 15 bases between them. Germline V gene lookup returns CDR1 DFQATT and CDR2 SNEGSKA (reference sequence). The CDR3 loop reads CSATLHRALNTEAFF. The DNA for the CDR3 is TGCAGTGCTACCCTTCACAGGGCCCTGAACACTGAAGCTTTCTTT.

Ten or more counts support this clonotype. J is TRBJ2-3 and V is TRBV20-1; no reliable D call. The germline CDR1 and CDR2 sequences are DFQATT and SNEGSKA (reference sequence). This CDR3 has 14 amino acids. V lost 0 bases and J lost 5, with 12 bases in between. The CDR3 DNA reads TGCAGTGCTAGAGATCCGGTAGGCGTAGATACGCAGTATTTT. As protein: CSARDPVGVDTQYF.

This clonotype was recorded many times. This chain joins TRBV11-2 and TRBJ2-5; maybe TRBD2 (6 bases). The CDR3 has 14 residues. Germline lookup yields CDR1 SGHAT and CDR2 FQNNGV. With 3 bases removed from V and 4 bases from J, the gap between germline ends came to 12 bases. CDR3 sequence (DNA): TGTGCCAGCAGCTTCCCGGGGGACCTAGAGACCCAGTACTTC. It translates to CASSFPGDLETQYF.

This clonotype has ten or more counts. The rearrangement links TRBV11-2 to TRBJ2-2; 7 bases match TRBD1. The CDR3 is 15 amino acids. The ends lost 4 bases at V and 5 bases at J; junction bases unmatched: 7. Germline loops: CDR1 SGHAT, CDR2 FQNNGV. CDR3 loop: CASSYQGVGTGELFF. As DNA, the CDR3 is TGTGCCAGCAGCTACCAGGGGGTGGGGACCGGGGAGCTGTTTTTT.

The table lists this clonotype with many counts. The rearrangement joins TRBV19 to TRBJ2-7; 11 nucleotides line up with TRBD2. The CDR3 loop spans 15 amino acids. CDR1 LNHDA and CDR2 SQIVND come from the germline V gene (reference sequence). Trimming cost V 1 base and J 2 bases; bases outside gene matches: 1. CDR3 sequence: CASSIVTSGTYEQYF. In DNA, the CDR3 is TGTGCCAGTAGTATAGTGACTAGCGGGACCTACGAGCAGTACTTC.